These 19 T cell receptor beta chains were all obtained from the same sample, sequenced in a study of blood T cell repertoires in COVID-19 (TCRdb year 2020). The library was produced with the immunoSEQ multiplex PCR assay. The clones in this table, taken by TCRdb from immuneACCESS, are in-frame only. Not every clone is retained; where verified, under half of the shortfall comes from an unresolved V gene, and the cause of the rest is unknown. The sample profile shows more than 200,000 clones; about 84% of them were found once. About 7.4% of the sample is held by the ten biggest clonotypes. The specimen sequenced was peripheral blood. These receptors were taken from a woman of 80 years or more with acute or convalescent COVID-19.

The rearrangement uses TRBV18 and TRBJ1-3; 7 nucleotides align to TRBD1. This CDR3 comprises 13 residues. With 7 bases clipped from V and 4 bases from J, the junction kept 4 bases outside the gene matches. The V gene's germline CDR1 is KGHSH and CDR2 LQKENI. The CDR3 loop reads CASFPGQGNTIYF. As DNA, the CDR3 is TGTGCCAGCTTCCCGGGACAGGGAAACACCATATATTTT.

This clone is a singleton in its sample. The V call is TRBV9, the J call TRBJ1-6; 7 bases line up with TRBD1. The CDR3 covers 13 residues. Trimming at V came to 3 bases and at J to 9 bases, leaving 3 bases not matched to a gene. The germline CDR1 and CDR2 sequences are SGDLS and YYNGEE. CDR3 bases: TGTGCCAGCAGCGCAGGGGGGCTTTCACCCCTCCACTTT. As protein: CASSAGGLSPLHF.

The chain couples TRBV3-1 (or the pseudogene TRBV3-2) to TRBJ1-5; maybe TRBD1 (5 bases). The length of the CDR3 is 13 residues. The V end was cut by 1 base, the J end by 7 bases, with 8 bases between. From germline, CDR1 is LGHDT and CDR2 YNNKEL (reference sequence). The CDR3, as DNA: TGTGCCAGCAGCCAAGCCAGGGAACAGCCCCAGCATTTT. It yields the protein CASSQAREQPQHF.

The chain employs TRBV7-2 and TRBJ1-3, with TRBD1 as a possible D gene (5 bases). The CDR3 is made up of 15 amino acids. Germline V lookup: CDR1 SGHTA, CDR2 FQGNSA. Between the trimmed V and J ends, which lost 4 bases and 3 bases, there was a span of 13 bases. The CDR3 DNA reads TGTGCCAGCAGCTCGACCTCAGGGTTTGGAAACACCATATATTTT. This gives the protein CASSSTSGFGNTIYF.

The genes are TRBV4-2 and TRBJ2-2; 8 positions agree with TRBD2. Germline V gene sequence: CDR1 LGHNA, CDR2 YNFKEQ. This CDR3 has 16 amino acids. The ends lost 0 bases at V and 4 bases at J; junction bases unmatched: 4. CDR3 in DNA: TGTGCCAGCAGCCAAGAAGTACTAGCGGTCACCGGGGAGCTGTTTTTT. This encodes CASSQEVLAVTGELFF.

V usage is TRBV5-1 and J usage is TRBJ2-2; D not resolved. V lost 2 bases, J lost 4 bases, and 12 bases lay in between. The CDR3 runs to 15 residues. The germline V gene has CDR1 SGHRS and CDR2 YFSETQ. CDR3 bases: TGCGCCAGCAGCTTAATAGTAGCTTCCACCGGGGAGCTGTTTTTT. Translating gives CASSLIVASTGELFF.

The CDR3 is CASSQDGGGSPYEQYF. The CDR3 coding sequence is TGTGCCAGCAGCCAAGATGGGGGGGGCTCACCCTACGAGCAGTACTTC. J is TRBJ2-7 and V is TRBV4-2; perhaps TRBD2 as D (7 bases). The CDR3 contains 16 residues. V was trimmed by 0 bases and J by 2 bases, leaving 14 bases between them. The germline V gene encodes CDR1 LGHNA and CDR2 YNFKEQ.

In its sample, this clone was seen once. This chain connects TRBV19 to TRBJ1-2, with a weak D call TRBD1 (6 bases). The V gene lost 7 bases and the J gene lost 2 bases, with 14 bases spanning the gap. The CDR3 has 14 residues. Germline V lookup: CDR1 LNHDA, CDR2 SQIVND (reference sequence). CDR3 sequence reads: CASNVPGQNYGYTF. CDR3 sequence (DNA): TGTGCCAGTAACGTCCCGGGACAAAACTATGGCTACACCTTC.

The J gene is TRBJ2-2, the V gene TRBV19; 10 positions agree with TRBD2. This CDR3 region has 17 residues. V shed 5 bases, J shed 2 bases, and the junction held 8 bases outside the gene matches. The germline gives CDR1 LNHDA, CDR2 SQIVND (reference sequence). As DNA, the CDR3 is TGTGCCAGTAGTTTAATTAGCGGGGGGCCAAACACCGGGGAGCTGTTTTTT. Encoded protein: CASSLISGGPNTGELFF.

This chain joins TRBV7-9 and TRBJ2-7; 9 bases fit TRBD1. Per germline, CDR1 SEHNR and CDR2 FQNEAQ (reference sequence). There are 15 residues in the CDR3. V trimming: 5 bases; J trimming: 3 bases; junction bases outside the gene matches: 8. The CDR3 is CASSTGPGQGYEQYF. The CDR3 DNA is TGTGCCAGCAGCACGGGCCCGGGACAGGGCTACGAGCAGTACTTC.

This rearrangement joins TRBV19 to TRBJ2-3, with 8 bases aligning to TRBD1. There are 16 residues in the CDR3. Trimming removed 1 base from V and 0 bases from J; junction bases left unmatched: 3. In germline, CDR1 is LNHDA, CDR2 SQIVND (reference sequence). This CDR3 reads CASSIGDRRSTDTQYF. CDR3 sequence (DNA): TGTGCCAGTAGTATAGGGGACAGGCGGAGCACAGATACGCAGTATTTT.

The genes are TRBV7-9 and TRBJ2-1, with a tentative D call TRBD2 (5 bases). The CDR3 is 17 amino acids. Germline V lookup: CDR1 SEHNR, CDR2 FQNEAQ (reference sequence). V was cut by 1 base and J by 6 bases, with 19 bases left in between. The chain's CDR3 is CASSLEVARGPRNEQFF. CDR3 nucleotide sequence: TGTGCCAGCAGCTTAGAGGTAGCGCGCGGACCTCGCAATGAGCAGTTCTTC.

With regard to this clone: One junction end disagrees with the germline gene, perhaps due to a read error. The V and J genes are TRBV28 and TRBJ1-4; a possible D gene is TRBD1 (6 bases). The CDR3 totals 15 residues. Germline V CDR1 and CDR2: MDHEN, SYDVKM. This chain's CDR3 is CASSLPGHQNENLFF. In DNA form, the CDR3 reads TGTGCCAGCAGTCTACCGGGACACCAGAATGAAAACCTGTTTTTT.

CDR3 coding DNA: TGTGCCAGCAGTCTCCGGGGACAGGGGGACTTACTGTTTTTT. Translated, it gives CASSLRGQGDLLFF. The gene calls are TRBV6-6 and TRBJ1-4; 11 nucleotides align to TRBD1. Germline V gene sequence: CDR1 MNHNY, CDR2 SVGAGI (reference sequence). The CDR3 sequence is 14 residues long. V was clipped by 5 bases and J by 13 bases; unmatched bases: 9.

CDR3 in DNA: TGTGCCAGCAGCTCCGGACAGGTCTGGGACACCTTC. As protein: CASSSGQVWDTF. The V and J genes are TRBV7-2 and TRBJ1-2; TRBD1 matches 7 bases. The length of the CDR3 is 12 residues. The germline CDR1 and CDR2 sequences are SGHTA and FQGNSA. V shed 4 bases and J 12 bases; nucleotides not matched to a gene: 8.

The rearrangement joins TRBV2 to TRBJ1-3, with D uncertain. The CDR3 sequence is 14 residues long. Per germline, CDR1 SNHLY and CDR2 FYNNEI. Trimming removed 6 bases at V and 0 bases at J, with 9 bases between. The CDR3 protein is CASRENYSGNTIYF. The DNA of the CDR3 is TGTGCCAGCAGGGAAAATTACTCTGGAAACACCATATATTTT. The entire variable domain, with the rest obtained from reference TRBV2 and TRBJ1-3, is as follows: EPEVTQTPSHQVTQMGQEVILRCVPISNHLYFYWYRQILGQKVEFLVSFYNNEISEKSEIFDDQFSVERPDGSNFTLKIRSTKLEDSAMYFCASRENYSGNTIYFGEGSWLTVV.

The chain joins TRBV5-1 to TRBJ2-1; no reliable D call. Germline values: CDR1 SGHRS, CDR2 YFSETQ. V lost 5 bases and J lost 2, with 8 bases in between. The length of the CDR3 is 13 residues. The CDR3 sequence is CASSWLTYNEQFF. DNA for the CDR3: TGCGCCAGCAGTTGGCTTACCTACAATGAGCAGTTCTTC.

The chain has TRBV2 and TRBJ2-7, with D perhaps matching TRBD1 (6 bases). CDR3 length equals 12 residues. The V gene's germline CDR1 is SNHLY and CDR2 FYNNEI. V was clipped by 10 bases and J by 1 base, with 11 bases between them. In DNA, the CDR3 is TGTGCCACTACAGGGCTGTCCTACGAGCAGTACTTC. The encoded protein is CATTGLSYEQYF.

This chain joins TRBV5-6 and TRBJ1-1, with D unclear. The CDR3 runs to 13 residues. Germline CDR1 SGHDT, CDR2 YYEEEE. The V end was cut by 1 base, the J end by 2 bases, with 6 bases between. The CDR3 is CASSLTRNTEAFF. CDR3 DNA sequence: TGTGCCAGCAGCTTGACCAGAAACACTGAAGCTTTCTTT.